A single sample is the source of the 5 T cell receptor beta chains below, sequenced in a study of blood T cells in healthy people across ages. The use of a sample-barcoded 5' primer and a J-beta primer mix characterized a second PCR of roughly 6 to 12 cycles. TCRdb ran MiXCR on the 5' RACE reads and lists one entry per CDR3 protein. The repertoire holds about 1.8 million distinct CDR3 sequences, with roughly 49% as singletons. Material for sequencing was blood. These receptors all come from a woman aged 35 to 49 in good health.

CDR3 nucleotide sequence: TGTGCCAGCAGCGATTTTCCAGGGACTGTTACTAGCACAGATACGCAGTATTTT. Amino acid sequence: CASSDFPGTVTSTDTQYF. The chain joins TRBV2 to TRBJ2-3; D might be TRBD2 (6 bases). The CDR3 length is 18 residues. Trimming took 6 bases from V and 0 from J, leaving 22 bases between them. Germline CDR1 and CDR2: SNHLY and FYNNEI.

The chain joins TRBV3-1 to TRBJ1-1, with 8 bases that match TRBD1. The germline CDR1 and CDR2 sequences are LGHDT and YNNKEL (reference sequence). Trimming cost V 5 bases and J 5 bases; bases outside gene matches: 7. The CDR3 is 14 amino acids. The CDR3 DNA sequence: TGTGCCAGCAGCTTGCAGGGGGCGAAGACTGAAGCTTTCTTT. Translated, it gives CASSLQGAKTEAFF.

The chain has TRBV6-5 and TRBJ2-7; D gene unclear. Trimming stripped 4 bases from V and 3 bases from J, with 10 bases between. CDR3 length: 13 amino acids. Germline CDR1 and CDR2: MNHEY and SVGAGI. This CDR3 is CASSSSTIYEQYF. The CDR3, as DNA: TGTGCCAGCAGTTCATCGACCATCTACGAGCAGTACTTC.

The chain couples TRBV7-2 to TRBJ1-2; 7 bases are shared with TRBD1. The CDR3 loop spans 14 amino acids. The germline V gene has CDR1 SGHTA and CDR2 FQGNSA. V was clipped by 1 base and J by 6 bases; unmatched bases: 5. The CDR3 loop is CASSLEQGRDGYTF. CDR3 DNA: TGTGCCAGCAGCTTAGAACAGGGGAGAGATGGCTACACCTTC.

The rearrangement uses TRBV20-1 and TRBJ2-7, with 10 positions matching TRBD2. Losses at the gene ends were 5 bases for V and 0 bases for J; bases not matched to a gene: 7. Germline CDR1 is DFQATT and CDR2 is SNEGSKA (reference sequence). The length of the CDR3 is 15 residues. CDR3 protein: CSAPAGGLSSYEQYF. CDR3 coding DNA: TGCAGTGCTCCAGCGGGGGGGCTAAGCTCCTACGAGCAGTACTTC.